One and the same sample provided the 5 T cell receptor beta chains below, sequenced in a study of blood T cell repertoires in COVID-19. Measured with immunoSEQ multiplex PCR; TCRdb has only the in-frame clones, and not every one. The profile shows about 250,000 clones, roughly 85% of them singletons. The sample was PBMCs or T cells enriched from blood (not recorded which). These receptor sequences come from a man aged 35-49 years who had been exposed to COVID-19.

The chain links TRBV14 to TRBJ1-6; the D is unclear. V lost 6 bases to trimming and J lost 0 bases, with 12 bases between them. Germline CDR1 is SGHDN and CDR2 is FVKESK. This CDR3 contains 16 residues. CDR3 sequence (DNA): TGTGCCAGCAGAAATCCCGAGGACTCCTATAATTCACCCCTCCACTTT. This encodes CASRNPEDSYNSPLHF.

The chain uses TRBV15 and TRBJ1-1, with D perhaps matching TRBD1 (5 bases). The germline V and J ends were trimmed by 8 bases and 6 bases, with 13 bases remaining between them. Germline V gene sequence: CDR1 LNHNV, CDR2 YYDKDF (reference sequence). The CDR3 is 12 residues long. The CDR3 sequence is CATGGERPEAFF. The CDR3 DNA reads as TGTGCCACCGGAGGGGAACGACCTGAAGCTTTCTTT.

The chain has TRBV9 and TRBJ2-1, with 16 bases aligning to TRBD2. The germline V gene encodes CDR1 SGDLS and CDR2 YYNGEE. J gave up 12 bases and V 0 bases, and 15 bases lay outside the gene matches. This CDR3 region has 19 residues. This chain's CDR3 is CASSVEWGFGTSGRAGQFF. DNA of the CDR3: TGTGCCAGCAGCGTAGAGTGGGGGTTTGGGACTAGCGGGAGGGCAGGGCAGTTCTTC.

This clone was detected only once. The chain is built from TRBV27 and TRBJ1-2, with D perhaps matching TRBD1 (5 bases). This CDR3 is built from 13 residues. Germline CDR1 MNHEY, CDR2 SMNVEV (reference sequence). V lost 7 bases, J lost 8 bases, and 17 bases lay in between. CDR3 protein: CASTTSGTRGYTF. CDR3 nucleotide sequence: TGTGCCAGCACTACTTCAGGGACTCGGGGCTACACCTTC.

The chain employs TRBV10-2 and TRBJ1-4, with D uncertain. V was cut by 6 bases and J by 7 bases, with 12 bases left in between. Germline loops: CDR1 WSHSY, CDR2 SAAADI. This CDR3 has 13 amino acids. The CDR3, as DNA: TGCGCCAGCAGCGGGGAGTGGGCTGAAAAACTGTTTTTT. It yields the protein CASSGEWAEKLFF.